This T cell receptor beta chain was obtained from a study of cytomegalovirus exposure and HLA in healthy donors. Across the study: A data release that came early held 80 million or so unique TCRs from HLA-typed donors. Falling in the Caucasian-associated ancestry cluster were about 82% of under 500 genotyped donors.

With 60 Vbeta and 13 Jbeta primers, the PCR was carried out. The table came from immunoSEQ multiplex PCR; TCRdb's copy has only in-frame clones and leaves some out. This sample has fewer than 200,000 clones; about four fifths occur once, and the top ten carry approximately 1.8%. Study results and limitations: Fewer than 20,000 TCR beta sequences were associated with HLA alleles at 0.05 false discovery rate in a later analysis. Rarity characterized most TCR sequences, yet some public TCRs appeared in many donors.

The CDR3 has 16 amino acids. From germline, CDR1 is MNHNY and CDR2 SVGAGI (reference sequence). J lost 0 bases, V lost 6 bases, and 11 bases had no gene match. Turning to this clone: The antigen is undetermined.

The source is a man aged 35 to 55 in good health and CMV-seropositive. The chain has TRBV6-6 and TRBJ2-7; TRBD2 aligns across 7 bases. Sequencing used PBMCs. The CDR3 DNA sequence: TGTGCCAGCAGGCCCTCCTTTGCGGGAGTCTCCTACGAGCAGTACTTC. It codes for CASRPSFAGVSYEQYF.